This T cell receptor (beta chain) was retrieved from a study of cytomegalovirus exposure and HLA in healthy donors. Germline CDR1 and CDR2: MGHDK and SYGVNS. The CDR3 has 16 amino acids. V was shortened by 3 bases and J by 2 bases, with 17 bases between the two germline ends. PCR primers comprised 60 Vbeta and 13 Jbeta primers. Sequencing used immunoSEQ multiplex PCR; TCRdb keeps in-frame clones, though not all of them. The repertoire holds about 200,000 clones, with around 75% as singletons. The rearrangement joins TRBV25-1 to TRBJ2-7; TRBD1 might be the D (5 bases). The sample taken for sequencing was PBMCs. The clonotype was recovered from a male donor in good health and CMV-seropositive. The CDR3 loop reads CASSDPEGQGPYEQYF. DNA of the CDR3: TGTGCCAGCAGTGATCCCGAAGGGCAGGGCCCCTACGAGCAGTACTTC.